This is a list of T cell receptor beta chains from one sample in a study of shared clonotypes between healthy human individuals. Produced via immunoSEQ multiplex PCR; TCRdb's table is partial and in-frame only. Altogether 490,000 or so clones are present, 79% being singletons, with the ten largest covering approximately 12%. The sample taken for sequencing was PBMCs. These receptors were taken from a woman between 35 and 50 years old in good health. Some clones in this sample may be carry-over from other donors' samples. Both conserved end residues are part of each CDR3.

v_gene: TRBV6-5; CDR3aa: CASTSGTGTYEQYF
v_gene: TRBV11-2; CDR3aa: CASSLEAVSGNTIYF
v_gene: TRBV4-3; CDR3aa: CASSPSSAANTDTQYF
v_gene: TRBV4-1; CDR3aa: CASSLGQGEYGYTF
v_gene: TRBV7-6; CDR3aa: CASSLYPEGIGDSYNEQFF
v_gene: TRBV7-2; CDR3aa: CASSRRAANAGTDTQYF
v_gene: TRBV6-5; CDR3aa: CASSYSQSSYNSPLHF
v_gene: TRBV19; CDR3aa: CASSFGREISLYGYTF
v_gene: TRBV6-1; CDR3aa: CASSDPGQQHTGELFF
v_gene: TRBV18; CDR3aa: CASSPRAGEGTEAFF
v_gene: TRBV28; CDR3aa: CASSPGTSGNFPEETQYF
v_gene: TRBV9; CDR3aa: CASGAGGTYEQYF
v_gene: TRBV30; CDR3aa: CAWSRDRGPNSNQPQHF